This TCR beta chain stems from a study of PD-1 blockade in mismatch repair-deficient tumors (dated by TCRdb to the late 2010s). Notes on the research overall: Between late 2013 and 2016, the trial enrolled about 93 consecutive patients with 12 mismatch repair-deficient cancer types, every one of whom had been previously treated and was progressing. Tumor-associated T cell clones were tracked in the peripheral blood of patients responding to PD-1 blockade by deep sequencing of TCR CDR3 regions.

Study-level results and caveats: Clones residing in the tumor, which were often undetectable in blood before treatment, expanded quickly after pembrolizumab and then contracted, generally before radiologic responses.

This clone was detected a few times. The antigen this receptor binds is unknown. No much larger clone is present one base from it, and per-base qualities are unavailable. Library preparation used the immunoSEQ multiplex PCR assay. Imported from immuneACCESS, the table was reduced by TCRdb to in-frame sequences with V and J called. These copies leave out some clones; in studies compared against another copy, an unresolved V gene accounts for under half, and the cause of the remainder is not known. This sample has approximately 110,000 clones in its table, and 70% to 80% of those were observed once. Roughly 4.5% of the sample lies in the top ten. Mismatch repair deficiency in every enrolled patient was established by polymerase chain reaction or immunohistochemistry. TCR sequencing was carried out for three patients who responded to pembrolizumab therapy. In the phase II trial, pembrolizumab PD-1 blockade was tested prospectively in advanced mismatch repair-deficient cancers, no matter which tissue of origin the cancers came from. Peripheral blood T cell samples were collected serially, before PD-1 blockade began and at several time points afterward. Blood sampling time points were reported as weeks after the first dose of pembrolizumab.

The material sequenced was peripheral blood, taken approximately 64 weeks after starting pembrolizumab. This clonotype was sampled from an adult with mismatch repair-deficient cancer.

CDR3 loop: CASTMAGQEGAFF. The DNA sequence is TGTGCCAGCACCATGGCGGGACAGGAAGGAGCTTTCTTT. Here the chain combines TRBV28 and TRBJ1-1; TRBD1 aligns with 8 central bases. V trim: 7 bases; J trim: 10 bases; unmatched bases: 11. The germline V gene supplies CDR1 MDHEN and CDR2 SYDVKM. From the cysteine through the phenylalanine, the CDR3 covers 13 amino acids. The read is trimmed to its CDR3 DNA, 39 bases read in frame from base 1.